The 20 T cell receptor beta chains reported below all come from one sample, sequenced in a study of blood T cell repertoires in COVID-19. Only in-frame clones appear in the TCRdb table, and some are missing; sequencing was by immunoSEQ multiplex PCR. In the table there are tens of thousands of clones, approximately 83% of which are singletons. Material: peripheral blood. Receptors originate from a human donor in a cohort sampled during active COVID-19.

This clone was counted only a few times. The chain is built from TRBV6-5 and TRBJ2-1, with D hard to call. The CDR3 is 11 amino acids. Germline V gene data show CDR1 as MNHEY and CDR2 as SVGAGI. CDR3 coding DNA: TGTGCGACATCATACTGGGATGAGCAGTTCTTC. Protein: CATSYWDEQFF.

The rearrangement links TRBV29-1 to TRBJ2-7; TRBD2 matches at 12 bases. Germline V gene data show CDR1 as SQVTM and CDR2 as ANQGSEA. The V segment lost 5 bases and the J segment 6 bases; nucleotides outside the gene matches: 8. The CDR3 contains 14 residues. For the CDR3, the DNA is TGCAGCGTTTCCACGACTAGCGGGAGATCCGAGCAGTACTTC. Translated, it gives CSVSTTSGRSEQYF.

The V gene is TRBV23-1, the J gene TRBJ2-7; 9 nucleotides align to TRBD2. TRBV23-1 is marked as an open reading frame, function uncertain. J lost 6 bases, V lost 3 bases, and 9 bases had no gene match. This CDR3 spans 15 amino acids. The CDR3 here is CASSHSAGGLCEQYF. The CDR3 nucleotides read TGCGCCAGCAGTCATTCAGCGGGAGGTCTATGCGAGCAGTACTTC.

The chain carries TRBV7-2 and TRBJ2-3; D is unclear. CDR1 is SGHTA, CDR2 FQGNSA, per germline. Deletions cut 2 bases from V and 2 bases from J, with 8 bases between. The CDR3 totals 14 residues. The CDR3 DNA follows: TGTGCCAGCAGCTTATTTCCAGTCACAGATACGCAGTATTTT. Amino acid sequence: CASSLFPVTDTQYF.

This chain connects TRBV28 to TRBJ2-7; a possible D gene is TRBD1 (5 bases). Germline V gene sequence: CDR1 MDHEN, CDR2 SYDVKM. Trimming stripped 5 bases from V and 8 bases from J, with 22 bases between. This CDR3 is 15 amino acids long. CDR3 protein: CASSPRLGRFTKQYF. The CDR3 nucleotides read TGTGCCAGCAGTCCTCGACTGGGGCGCTTTACGAAGCAGTACTTC.

This chain connects TRBV6-5 to TRBJ1-1, with TRBD1 as a possible D gene (5 bases). V lost 0 bases, J lost 1 base, and 9 bases lay in between. Germline V gene sequence: CDR1 MNHEY, CDR2 SVGAGI. This CDR3 contains 15 residues. The DNA for the CDR3 is TGTGCCAGCAGTTACTCGGGAACAGGGAACACTGAAGCTTTCTTT. Translation gives CASSYSGTGNTEAFF.

This clone was seen a single time. The chain combines TRBV29-1 with TRBJ2-7; 9 bases are shared with TRBD1. CDR1 and CDR2 (germline): SQVTM, ANQGSEA. J lost 4 bases, V lost 2 bases, and 6 bases had no gene match. The CDR3 runs to 14 residues. The CDR3 nucleotides read TGCAGCGTTGAATCTGGACAGGGGAGGTACGAGCAGTACTTC. Its protein product is CSVESGQGRYEQYF.

The J gene is TRBJ2-3, the V gene TRBV6-5, with 10 bases that match TRBD2. The CDR3 has 14 amino acids. The germline CDR1 and CDR2 sequences are MNHEY and SVGAGI. The trim removed 6 bases at V and 6 bases at J, leaving 6 bases unmatched. The CDR3 nucleotides are TGTGCCAGCAGGCCTAGCGGGAGTAGGGATACGCAGTATTTT. Translated: CASRPSGSRDTQYF.

CDR3: CASSTRHSKLYEQYF. CDR3 DNA: TGTGCCAGCAGTACTCGACATTCCAAACTCTACGAGCAGTACTTC. The genes are TRBV6-2 or TRBV6-3 and TRBJ2-7; D is undetermined. This CDR3 comprises 15 residues. The germline V gene encodes CDR1 MNHEY and CDR2 SVGEGT. Between the trimmed V and J ends, which lost 5 bases and 3 bases, there was a span of 17 bases.

V gene TRBV5-1 combines with J gene TRBJ2-2; 8 nucleotides line up with TRBD2. CDR3 length: 15 residues. Trimming took 4 bases from V and 1 from J; bases not matched to a gene: 3. Germline values: CDR1 SGHRS, CDR2 YFSETQ. The CDR3 reads CASSLGRGNTGELFF. Here the CDR3 DNA reads TGCGCCAGCAGCCTCGGGAGGGGGAACACCGGGGAGCTGTTTTTT. Together with reference TRBV5-1 and TRBJ2-2, the CDR3 gives the full variable domain: KAGVTQTPRYLIKTRGQQVTLSCSPISGHRSVSWYQQTPGQGLQFLFEYFSETQRNKGNFPGRFSGRQFSNSRSEMNVSTLELGDSALYLCASSLGRGNTGELFFGEGSRLTVL.

This clone has just one count. The V gene is TRBV29-1, the J gene TRBJ2-7; 11 bases align to TRBD2. The CDR3 length is 13 residues. V trimming: 5 bases; J trimming: 5 bases; junction bases outside the gene matches: 5. Germline CDR1 and CDR2: SQVTM and ANQGSEA. CDR3 loop: CSVLAGGRNEQYF. CDR3 sequence (DNA): TGCAGCGTTCTAGCGGGAGGTCGCAACGAGCAGTACTTC.

The sample holds a few counts of this clone. The V call is TRBV7-3, the J call TRBJ2-1; D gene unclear. The CDR3 extends over 14 amino acids. The V gene lost 5 bases and the J gene lost 5 bases, with 13 bases spanning the gap. Germline CDR1 reads SGHTA; CDR2 reads FQGTGA. The chain's CDR3 is CASSAVLRNNEQFF. The CDR3 DNA is TGTGCCAGCAGCGCGGTGCTGCGAAACAATGAGCAGTTCTTC.

This clone was counted only a few times. This sequence joins TRBV11-3 and TRBJ2-3; possible D gene TRBD2, 6 bases. Germline CDR1 reads SGHNT; CDR2 reads YENEEA. The CDR3 spans 14 residues. Trimming left V 5 bases short and J 4 bases short, with 13 bases between. Here the CDR3 DNA reads TGTGCCAGCAGCGATAGCGGCCGCGCAGATACGCAGTATTTT. This translates into CASSDSGRADTQYF.

V is TRBV5-1 and J is TRBJ2-6; 10 bases are a match to TRBD1. This CDR3 contains 17 residues. After removal of 4 bases from V and 3 bases from J, the junction contained 7 bases not matched to a gene. Germline V gene lookup returns CDR1 SGHRS and CDR2 YFSETQ. CDR3 coding DNA: TGCGCCAGCAGCCGGACAGGGGGTGTTTATGGGGCCAACGTCCTGACTTTC. It yields the protein CASSRTGGVYGANVLTF.

V gene TRBV28 combines with J gene TRBJ1-5; TRBD1 aligns across 8 bases. The trim removed 7 bases at V and 7 bases at J, leaving 9 bases unmatched. The CDR3 is 14 amino acids. Germline V gene data show CDR1 as MDHEN and CDR2 as SYDVKM. CDR3 amino acids: CASTTGQGKQPQHF. Written as DNA, the CDR3 is TGTGCCAGCACGACCGGACAGGGTAAGCAGCCCCAGCATTTT.

The rearrangement links TRBV7-2 to TRBJ2-5; D perhaps matches TRBD1 (6 bases). The CDR3 is 14 amino acids. V lost 5 bases, J lost 4 bases, and 14 bases lay in between. The V gene's germline CDR1 is SGHTA and CDR2 FQGNSA. CDR3 sequence reads: CASSLAGEIETQYF. The DNA of the CDR3 is TGTGCCAGCAGCCTGGCAGGGGAGATAGAGACCCAGTACTTC. Full variable domain (outside the CDR3, taken from reference TRBV7-2 and TRBJ2-5): GAGVSQSPSNKVTEKGKDVELRCDPISGHTALYWYRQSLGQGLEFLIYFQGNSAPDKSGLPSDRFSAERTGGSVSTLTIQRTQQEDSAVYLCASSLAGEIETQYFGPGTRLLVL.

The V gene is TRBV7-9, the J gene TRBJ2-7; TRBD1 is a possible D gene (5 bases). The CDR3 sequence is 15 residues long. In germline, CDR1 is SEHNR, CDR2 FQNEAQ (reference sequence). The germline V and J ends were trimmed by 5 bases and 2 bases, with 16 bases remaining between them. In DNA form, the CDR3 reads TGTGCCAGCAGCCCTATTGGGGCTCAGACCTACGAGCAGTACTTC. Its translation: CASSPIGAQTYEQYF. The variable domain in full, completed from reference TRBV7-9 and TRBJ2-7, reads DTGVSQNPRHKITKRGQNVTFRCDPISEHNRLYWYRQTLGQGPEFLTYFQNEAQLEKSRLLSDRFSAERPKGSFSTLEIQRTEQGDSAMYLCASSPIGAQTYEQYFGPGTRLTVT.

The chain recombines TRBV10-3 with TRBJ2-1; tentatively, D is TRBD1 (5 bases). CDR1 and CDR2 (germline): ENHRY, SYGVKD. This CDR3 has 12 residues. V was cut by 4 bases and J by 7 bases, with 8 bases left in between. This chain's CDR3 is CAISGSGNEQFF. CDR3 in DNA: TGTGCCATCAGTGGTTCAGGGAATGAGCAGTTCTTC.

This clone was recorded a few times. This chain joins TRBV11-2 and TRBJ2-1; 7 bases are shared with TRBD1. Germline assignment: CDR1 SGHAT and CDR2 FQNNGV. Trimming took 5 bases from V and 6 from J; bases not matched to a gene: 7. The CDR3 covers 14 residues. Here the CDR3 reads CASSPGQRRNEQFF. The DNA for the CDR3 is TGTGCCAGCAGCCCGGGACAGAGGCGCAATGAGCAGTTCTTC. Full variable domain (outside the CDR3, taken from reference TRBV11-2 and TRBJ2-1): EAGVAQSPRYKIIEKRQSVAFWCNPISGHATLYWYQQILGQGPKLLIQFQNNGVVDDSQLPKDRFSAERLKGVDSTLKIQPAKLEDSAVYLCASSPGQRRNEQFFGPGTRLTVL.

V usage is TRBV11-3 and J usage is TRBJ2-7, with D possibly being TRBD1 (5 bases). Trimming shortened V by 5 bases and J by 5 bases, and 19 bases separated the two germline ends. Germline CDR1 SGHNT, CDR2 YENEEA. The CDR3 is made up of 15 amino acids. This CDR3 is CASSLAPGLLDEQYF. The CDR3 nucleotides read TGTGCCAGCAGCCTCGCCCCAGGGCTTTTGGACGAGCAGTACTTC.